This T cell receptor beta chain was retrieved from a study of blood T cell repertoires in COVID-19. The data were produced by immunoSEQ multiplex PCR, yet TCRdb's version contains in-frame clones alone and is incomplete. The data show roughly 110,000 clones, approximately 84% seen once. The CDR3 totals 14 residues. Germline-derived CDR1 and CDR2 are SQVTM and ANQGSEA. With 5 bases removed from V and 1 base from J, the gap between germline ends came to 14 bases. This clone was seen a few times. The chain has TRBV29-1 and TRBJ1-1, with D possibly matching TRBD1 (6 bases). The source material was peripheral blood. This receptor was obtained from a woman aged 55-70 years with acute or convalescent COVID-19. This chain's CDR3 is CSVPRRGGNTEAFF. As DNA, the CDR3 is TGCAGCGTTCCACGGAGGGGGGGGAACACTGAAGCTTTCTTT.